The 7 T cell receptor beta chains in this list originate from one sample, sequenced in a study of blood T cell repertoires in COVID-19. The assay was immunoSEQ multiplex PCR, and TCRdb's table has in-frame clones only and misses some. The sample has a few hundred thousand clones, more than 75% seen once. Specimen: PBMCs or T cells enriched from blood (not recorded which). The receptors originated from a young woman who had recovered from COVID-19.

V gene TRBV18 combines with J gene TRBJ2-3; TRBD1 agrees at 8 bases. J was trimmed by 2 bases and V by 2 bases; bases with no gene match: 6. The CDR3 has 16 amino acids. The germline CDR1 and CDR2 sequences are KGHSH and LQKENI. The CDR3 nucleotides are TGTGCCAGCTCACCAACCGACAGGGGTCACACAGATACGCAGTATTTT. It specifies CASSPTDRGHTDTQYF.

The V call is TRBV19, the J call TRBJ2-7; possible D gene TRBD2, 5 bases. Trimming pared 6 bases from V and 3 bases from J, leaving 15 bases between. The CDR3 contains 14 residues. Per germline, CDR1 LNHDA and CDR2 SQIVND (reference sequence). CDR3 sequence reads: CASSWSPGNYEQYF. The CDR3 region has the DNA TGTGCCAGTAGCTGGTCCCCCGGGAACTACGAGCAGTACTTC.

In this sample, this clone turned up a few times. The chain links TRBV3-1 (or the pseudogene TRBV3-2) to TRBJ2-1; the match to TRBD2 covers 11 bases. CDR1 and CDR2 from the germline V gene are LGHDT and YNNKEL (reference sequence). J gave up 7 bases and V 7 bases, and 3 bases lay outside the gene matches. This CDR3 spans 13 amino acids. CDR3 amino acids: CASTSGGKNEQFF. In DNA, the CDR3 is TGTGCCAGCACTAGCGGGGGGAAAAATGAGCAGTTCTTC.

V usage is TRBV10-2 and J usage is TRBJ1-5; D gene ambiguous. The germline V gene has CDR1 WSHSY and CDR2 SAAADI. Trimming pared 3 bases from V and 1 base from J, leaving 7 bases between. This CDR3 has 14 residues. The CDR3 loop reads CASSDRVSNQPQHF. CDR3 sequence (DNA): TGCGCCAGCAGTGATCGTGTGAGCAATCAGCCCCAGCATTTT.

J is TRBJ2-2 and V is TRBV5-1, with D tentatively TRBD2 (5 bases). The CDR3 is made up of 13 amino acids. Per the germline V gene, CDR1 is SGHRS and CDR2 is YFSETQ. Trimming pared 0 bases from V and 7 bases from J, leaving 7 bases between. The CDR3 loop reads CASSLVRGGELFF. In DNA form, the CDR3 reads TGCGCCAGCAGCTTGGTCCGGGGCGGGGAGCTGTTTTTT.

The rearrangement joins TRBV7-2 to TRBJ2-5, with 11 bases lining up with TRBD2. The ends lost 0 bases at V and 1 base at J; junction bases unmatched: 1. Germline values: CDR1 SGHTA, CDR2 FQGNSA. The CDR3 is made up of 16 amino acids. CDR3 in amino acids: CASSLAGTSGQETQYF. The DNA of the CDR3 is TGTGCCAGCAGCTTAGCCGGGACTAGCGGCCAAGAGACCCAGTACTTC.

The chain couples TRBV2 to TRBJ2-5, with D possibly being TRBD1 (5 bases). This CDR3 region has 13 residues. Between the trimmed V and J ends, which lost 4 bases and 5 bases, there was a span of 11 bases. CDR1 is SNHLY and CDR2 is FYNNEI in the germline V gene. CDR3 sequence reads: CASSVQGWETQYF. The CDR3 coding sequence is TGTGCCAGCAGTGTTCAGGGATGGGAGACCCAGTACTTC.